This T cell receptor (beta chain) is drawn from a study of T cells in severe cutaneous drug reactions. Study-level background: The ALDEN and Naranjo causality algorithms determined the culprit drug.

The iRepertoire multiplex PCR system with TCR subtype-specific primers built both bulk and single-cell libraries. One entry per CDR3 protein, without DNA, is what TCRdb gives after re-calling the multiplex PCR reads. In total, the table holds under 3,000 distinct CDR3 sequences. The patients sequenced had a carbamazepine-induced Stevens-Johnson syndrome or toxic epidermal necrolysis reaction. Looked up from germline, CDR1 is MNHEY and CDR2 is SMNVEV (reference sequence). The CDR3 covers 16 residues. Sequencing was carried out using cells from a skin blister. The receptor was isolated from a human donor with toxic epidermal necrolysis, a severe cutaneous drug reaction. This rearrangement joins TRBV27 to TRBJ2-3. CDR3 loop: CASSLVGGRGTDTQYF.